The rows below give T cell receptor beta chains drawn from one sample of a study of CD8+CD57+ T cells in acquired aplastic anemia. TCRdb re-analysed the reads in MiXCR, keeping a single row per CDR3 protein. The sample records around 160,000 distinct CDR3 sequences, around half being singletons. Sequenced sample: sorted CD4+, CD8+, or CD8+CD57+ T cells (not recorded which) from PBMCs. The receptors stem from a human donor with aplastic anemia. Each CDR3 is given with its conserved first and last residue. D genes are given only for firm matches. Where a row states a size, it is once, few, many or the class of an expanded clone; other rows omit it.

V	D	J	size	CDR3	DNA
TRBV19	NA	TRBJ1-1	many	CASSMKGNTEAFF	TGTGCCAGTAGTATGAAGGGGAACACTGAAGCTTTCTTT
TRBV20-1	NA	TRBJ1-1	NA	CSAFYTGSSTEAFF	TGCAGTGCCTTTTATACAGGGTCAAGCACTGAAGCTTTCTTT
TRBV15	TRBD2	TRBJ2-2	many	CATSRDRSGANTGELFF	TGTGCCACCAGCAGAGATAGAAGCGGGGCGAACACCGGGGAGCTGTTTTTT
TRBV6-1	TRBD1	TRBJ1-1	many	CASRSGGTLNTEAFF	TGTGCCAGCAGGTCAGGGGGGACTTTGAACACTGAAGCTTTCTTT
TRBV25-1	NA	TRBJ1-1	many	CASSALQALGEAFF	TGTGCCAGCAGTGCCTTACAGGCCTTGGGGGAAGCTTTCTTT
TRBV5-1	NA	TRBJ2-3	many	CASKSRGSGADTQYF	TGCGCCAGCAAGAGTAGGGGATCGGGAGCAGATACGCAGTATTTT
TRBV11-1	TRBD1	TRBJ1-2	NA	CASSLGAGTGGRGVTF	TGTGCCAGCAGCTTAGGTGCCGGGACAGGCGGACGTGGAGTTACCTTC
TRBV20-1	NA	TRBJ1-2	many	CSAPITTRGGANYGYTF	TGCAGTGCTCCTATAACGACAAGGGGGGGGGCTAACTATGGCTACACCTTC
TRBV20-1	NA	TRBJ1-2	NA	CSARDRGESGYTF	TGCAGTGCTAGAGATCGAGGGGAGAGTGGCTACACCTTC
TRBV19	NA	TRBJ1-2	NA	CASSIEGNYGYTF	TGTGCCAGTAGTATTGAGGGTAACTATGGCTACACCTTC
TRBV7-3	NA	TRBJ2-5	medium-sized	CASSPHPQETQYF	TGTGCCAGCAGCCCCCACCCCCAAGAGACCCAGTACTTC
TRBV14	TRBD2	TRBJ2-5	NA	CASSSLTSGSSRETQYF	TGTGCCAGCAGCTCGCTGACTAGCGGGAGTTCCAGAGAGACCCAGTACTTC
TRBV24-1	NA	TRBJ2-7	NA	CATSDPQNGIYEQYF	TGTGCCACCAGTGATCCACAGAACGGGATCTACGAGCAGTACTTC
TRBV2	NA	TRBJ1-1	NA	CASRRTGGVNTEAFF	TGTGCCAGCCGCAGGACTGGAGGGGTGAACACTGAAGCTTTCTTT
TRBV12-3/TRBV12-4	TRBD2	TRBJ2-1	many	CASSQGLAGGPNEQFF	TGTGCCAGCAGTCAGGGACTAGCGGGAGGGCCCAATGAGCAGTTCTTC
TRBV7-9	TRBD2	TRBJ2-2	many	CASSFLAGAGELFF	TGTGCCAGCAGCTTCCTAGCGGGAGCCGGGGAGCTGTTTTTT
TRBV7-3	TRBD1	TRBJ2-2	many	CASSLYPGQGATGELFF	TGTGCCAGCAGCTTATATCCCGGGCAGGGGGCCACCGGGGAGCTGTTTTTT
TRBV9	NA	TRBJ2-7	NA	CASSPRTEGYEQYF	TGTGCCAGCAGCCCCCGGACAGAAGGATACGAGCAGTACTTC
TRBV10-1	TRBD2	TRBJ2-7	NA	CASSGKTSGVYEQYF	TGCGCCAGCAGTGGGAAGACTAGCGGGGTCTACGAGCAGTACTTC
TRBV24-1	TRBD1	TRBJ2-7	NA	CATSPGTGGREQYF	TGTGCCACCAGTCCTGGGACAGGGGGCCGCGAGCAGTACTTC
TRBV19	NA	TRBJ1-2	NA	CASSPSTGNYGYTF	TGTGCCAGTAGTCCCTCGACAGGAAACTATGGCTACACCTTC
TRBV7-9	NA	TRBJ2-5	NA	CASSTNDGEETQYF	TGTGCCAGCAGCACCAACGACGGAGAAGAGACCCAGTACTTC
TRBV18	NA	TRBJ2-7	many	CASSPTTGAIYEQYF	TGTGCCAGCTCACCAACGACGGGAGCGATCTACGAGCAGTACTTC
TRBV5-1	TRBD1	TRBJ2-5	NA	CASSLEGTGGAWETQYF	TGCGCCAGCAGCTTGGAAGGGACAGGGGGCGCGTGGGAGACCCAGTACTTC
TRBV10-1	NA	TRBJ1-1	NA	CASSESGVQGTEAFF	TGCGCCAGCAGTGAGTCTGGGGTCCAAGGGACTGAAGCTTTCTTT
TRBV20-1	NA	TRBJ2-5	many	CSARDRNGVVGETQYF	TGCAGTGCTAGAGATCGTAACGGCGTAGTCGGAGAGACCCAGTACTTC
TRBV20-1	TRBD2	TRBJ2-1	few	CSVVAGGTSYNAQFF	TGCAGTGTAGTAGCGGGAGGGACGTCCTACAATGCGCAGTTCTTC
TRBV7-6	TRBD1	TRBJ2-7	many	CASSFFPGGAEQYF	TGTGCCAGCAGCTTCTTTCCAGGGGGAGCCGAGCAGTACTTC
TRBV5-1	TRBD1	TRBJ1-2	NA	CASSLTGVDVYTF	TGCGCCAGCAGCTTGACAGGGGTTGATGTCTACACCTTC
TRBV5-6	NA	TRBJ1-1	NA	CASSLGTRAFF	TGTGCCAGCAGCTTGGGGACACGCGCTTTCTTT
TRBV29-1	NA	TRBJ2-7	NA	CSGWDPPYEQYF	TGCAGCGGATGGGACCCACCCTACGAGCAGTACTTC
TRBV11-2	NA	TRBJ2-1	NA	CASSYLKFSSYNEQFF	TGTGCCAGCAGCTACCTCAAGTTTAGCTCCTACAATGAGCAGTTCTTC
TRBV30	NA	TRBJ1-2	NA	CAWSVIEGIGYGYTF	TGTGCCTGGAGTGTAATCGAGGGAATAGGTTATGGCTACACCTTC
TRBV19	NA	TRBJ1-2	NA	CASSSMGTNYGYTF	TGTGCCAGTAGTTCCATGGGGACTAACTATGGCTACACCTTC
TRBV20-1	NA	TRBJ2-2	many	CSARDRTQGNTGELFF	TGCAGTGCTAGAGATCGCACACAGGGTAACACCGGGGAGCTGTTTTTT
TRBV9	NA	TRBJ1-1	many	CASSAGQGPETEAFF	TGTGCCAGCAGCGCTGGTCAGGGGCCGGAGACTGAAGCTTTCTTT
TRBV12-3/TRBV12-4	NA	TRBJ1-2	NA	CASSSSARQLSRYTF	TGTGCCAGCAGTTCGTCTGCTCGACAGTTATCGCGCTACACCTTC